This paragraph reports one T cell receptor (beta chain). Treatment of patients with chemo-refractory metastatic non-small-cell lung cancer consisted of focal radiation plus CTLA-4 blockade with ipilimumab. Repertoires were generated with immunoSEQ multiplex PCR, while TCRdb's copy carries only in-frame clones and drops some. The table lists fewer than 90,000 clones, around 83% of them singletons. The sample originates from a study of radiotherapy plus CTLA-4 blockade in lung cancer. The CDR3 spans 20 residues. The ends lost 2 bases at V and 4 bases at J; junction bases unmatched: 17. Germline V gene sequence: CDR1 PRHDT, CDR2 FYEKMQ (reference sequence).

This chain connects TRBV13 to TRBJ2-3; 11 nucleotides match TRBD2. The source is a human donor with non-small cell lung cancer who had stable disease on radiotherapy plus ipilimumab. The sequencing here drew on peripheral blood, taken from a patient treated with radiotherapy plus ipilimumab. As DNA, the CDR3 is TGTGCCAGCAGCTTATACCGGCGGACTAGCGGGCAAACTGGGGCAGATACGCAGTATTTT. This sequence encodes CASSLYRRTSGQTGADTQYF.